One sample yielded the 22 T cell receptor beta chains listed below, sequenced in a study of cytomegalovirus exposure and HLA in healthy donors (TCRdb year 2017). The protocol used for the library was the immunoSEQ multiplex PCR assay. For the multiplex PCR, a mixture combining 60 forward primers for TCR Vbeta segments and 13 reverse primers for TCR Jbeta segments was used. Held by TCRdb, this immuneACCESS table contains in-frame sequences only and omits some clones. Under half of the omission traces to an unresolved V gene where checked; the cause of the rest is unknown. The sample contains 90,000 to 120,000 clones, nearly 80% of them found a single time. In total, the top ten clones hold 5% to 6.5% of the sample. The specimen was PBMCs. These TCRs come from a man in his 60s in good health and CMV-seropositive.

This clone was recorded once. This chain links TRBV19 with TRBJ1-5, with TRBD1 matching 12 bases. CDR3 length: 18 residues. Unmatched junction bases numbered 7, after V lost 4 bases and J lost 0 bases. In germline, CDR1 is LNHDA, CDR2 SQIVND (reference sequence). The CDR3 coding sequence is TGTGCCAGTAGTAGAGGGACAGGGGGCACAATTAGCAATCAGCCCCAGCATTTT. This codes for CASSRGTGGTISNQPQHF.

DNA for the CDR3: TGCGCCAGCAGCTTGCGACAGGGAGTCCCCGGGGAGCTGTTTTTT. Amino acid sequence: CASSLRQGVPGELFF. This chain connects TRBV5-1 to TRBJ2-2; 7 bases match TRBD1. This CDR3 is built from 15 residues. Looked up from germline, CDR1 is SGHRS and CDR2 is YFSETQ. V lost 1 base to trimming and J lost 6 bases; unmatched junction nucleotides: 6.

The gene calls are TRBV25-1 and TRBJ2-3, with a weak D call TRBD1 (5 bases). The germline gives CDR1 MGHDK, CDR2 SYGVNS. V was clipped by 1 base and J by 0 bases, with 8 bases between them. The CDR3 length is 15 residues. CDR3 nucleotide sequence: TGTGCCAGCAGTGAATGGCAGGGAAGCACAGATACGCAGTATTTT. Its translation: CASSEWQGSTDTQYF.

This clone has just a few counts. The rearrangement joins TRBV10-3 to TRBJ2-7, with D possibly being TRBD1 (6 bases). The ends were cut back, 9 bases at V and 0 bases at J, with 18 bases in the middle. This CDR3 spans 15 amino acids. CDR1 is ENHRY and CDR2 is SYGVKD in the germline V gene. CDR3 amino acids: CAISYGTSDSYEQYF. CDR3 in DNA: TGTGCCATATCCTACGGGACATCCGACTCCTACGAGCAGTACTTC.

This chain uses TRBV4-3 with TRBJ2-7; TRBD1 is a possible D gene (5 bases). The germline V gene encodes CDR1 LGHNA and CDR2 YSLEER. Trimming removed 4 bases from V and 6 bases from J, with 19 bases in between. This CDR3 spans 15 amino acids. The CDR3, as DNA: TGCGCCAGCAGCCTACACCTCCCAGGGCTAATCGAGCAGTACTTC. Its protein product is CASSLHLPGLIEQYF.

This clone was recorded once. J is TRBJ1-1 and V is TRBV27; 8 bases map to TRBD1. The germline CDR1 and CDR2 sequences are MNHEY and SMNVEV (reference sequence). Germline trimming cut 8 bases from V and 0 bases from J; bases unmatched to any gene: 8. The CDR3 is made up of 15 amino acids. CDR3 sequence (DNA): TGTGCCAGCTCCGGGACAGGTTACATGAACACTGAAGCTTTCTTT. Its translation: CASSGTGYMNTEAFF.

This clone came up a few times. V gene TRBV13 combines with J gene TRBJ1-1; D call uncertain. The V end lost 5 bases, the J end lost 7 bases, and 8 bases lay between the germline ends. CDR3 length: 11 residues. Germline assignment: CDR1 PRHDT and CDR2 FYEKMQ (reference sequence). Written as DNA, the CDR3 is TGTGCCAGCAGCCCGGGTGATGAAGCTTTCTTT. Encoded protein: CASSPGDEAFF. Combining the CDR3 with reference TRBV13 and TRBJ1-1 gives the whole variable domain AAGVIQSPRHLIKEKRETATLKCYPIPRHDTVYWYQQGPGQDPQFLISFYEKMQSDKGSIPDRFSAQQFSDYHSELNMSSLELGDSALYFCASSPGDEAFFGQGTRLTVV.

This clone was observed a few times. The genes are TRBV4-1 and TRBJ1-1; the match to TRBD1 covers 9 bases. The CDR3 has 16 residues. The germline CDR1 and CDR2 sequences are MGHRA and YSYEKL. The ends lost 4 bases at V and 0 bases at J; junction bases unmatched: 6. The DNA of the CDR3 is TGCGCCAGCAGCCCTGGACAGGGGACCATGAACACTGAAGCTTTCTTT. It is translated as CASSPGQGTMNTEAFF.

This clone was detected only a few times. The CDR3 bases are TGTGCCAGCAGTGAAGCAGGGGGGGCGAATTCACCCCTCCACTTT. Its translation: CASSEAGGANSPLHF. The chain joins TRBV6-1 to TRBJ1-6; D might be TRBD1 (6 bases). V was shortened by 0 bases and J by 7 bases, with 10 bases between the two germline ends. The CDR3 loop spans 15 amino acids. Germline V gene data show CDR1 as MNHNS and CDR2 as SASEGT.

The chain joins TRBV5-1 to TRBJ2-1; the match to TRBD2 covers 13 bases. The V and J ends lost 0 bases and 7 bases, in that order; junction bases with no gene match: 4. This CDR3 comprises 16 residues. Germline V gene lookup returns CDR1 SGHRS and CDR2 YFSETQ. CDR3 amino acids: CASSLGGLAGYNEQFF. CDR3 bases: TGCGCCAGCAGCTTGGGGGGACTAGCGGGGTATAATGAGCAGTTCTTC. Full variable domain (rest looked up from reference TRBV5-1 and TRBJ2-1): KAGVTQTPRYLIKTRGQQVTLSCSPISGHRSVSWYQQTPGQGLQFLFEYFSETQRNKGNFPGRFSGRQFSNSRSEMNVSTLELGDSALYLCASSLGGLAGYNEQFFGPGTRLTVL.

This clone has a single count. J is TRBJ2-1 and V is TRBV4-1; 7 nucleotides align to TRBD2. This CDR3 spans 12 amino acids. The junction had 4 bases not matched to a gene; V was cut back by 4 bases and J by 10 bases. Germline lookup yields CDR1 MGHRA and CDR2 YSYEKL. CDR3 residues: CASSLPGLEQFF. Written as DNA, the CDR3 is TGCGCCAGCAGCCTTCCGGGACTAGAGCAGTTCTTC.

This chain links TRBV28 with TRBJ1-6; possibly TRBD1 for D (6 bases). The V and J ends lost 3 bases and 5 bases respectively, with 11 bases between them. Looked up from germline, CDR1 is MDHEN and CDR2 is SYDVKM. The CDR3 covers 15 residues. CDR3 region: CASSFTGYHNSPLHF. CDR3 coding DNA: TGTGCCAGCAGTTTTACAGGGTATCATAATTCACCCCTCCACTTT. Full variable domain (rest looked up from reference TRBV28 and TRBJ1-6): DVKVTQSSRYLVKRTGEKVFLECVQDMDHENMFWYRQDPGLGLRLIYFSYDVKMKEKGDIPEGYSVSREKKERFSLILESASTNQTSMYLCASSFTGYHNSPLHFGNGTRLTVT.

This sequence joins TRBV2 and TRBJ2-3, with D maybe TRBD1 (5 bases). Germline values: CDR1 SNHLY, CDR2 FYNNEI. Trimming took 2 bases from V and 3 from J, leaving 9 bases between them. The CDR3 totals 14 residues. CDR3 DNA: TGTGCCAGCAGTGAACGGGCAGGGACAGATACGCAGTATTTT. This gives the protein CASSERAGTDTQYF.

The rearrangement links TRBV6-5 to TRBJ1-6; the D gene is possibly TRBD1 (5 bases). Trimming removed 11 bases from V and 4 bases from J, with 9 bases in between. The germline gives CDR1 MNHEY, CDR2 SVGAGI. CDR3 length: 12 amino acids. The CDR3 sequence: CAGGGYNSPLHF. CDR3 DNA sequence: TGTGCCGGGGGGGGGTATAATTCACCCCTCCACTTT.

This clone was counted a single time. Here the CDR3 DNA reads TGTGCCAGCAGCCCGCGACAGGGGGGGAACACCGGGGAGCTGTTTTTT. It specifies CASSPRQGGNTGELFF. This chain connects TRBV7-6 to TRBJ2-2; 9 bases are a match to TRBD1. CDR1 SGHVS and CDR2 FNYEAQ come from the germline V gene. V lost 5 bases to trimming and J lost 1 base; unmatched junction nucleotides: 5. This CDR3 comprises 16 residues.

The V and J genes are TRBV11-2 and TRBJ2-1; D is uncertain. This CDR3 is 16 amino acids long. Between the trimmed V and J ends, which lost 5 bases and 0 bases, there was a span of 14 bases. The germline V gene encodes CDR1 SGHAT and CDR2 FQNNGV. The CDR3 loop reads CASSRLSWSSYNEQFF. As DNA, the CDR3 is TGTGCCAGCAGCCGCCTCAGTTGGAGCTCCTACAATGAGCAGTTCTTC.

The chain combines TRBV5-4 with TRBJ2-5, with 13 bases identical to TRBD2. Germline V gives CDR1 SGHNT, CDR2 YYREEE (reference sequence). This CDR3 comprises 16 residues. V dropped 4 bases and J dropped 2; count of bases not matched to a gene: 5. The CDR3 nucleotides read TGTGCCAGCAGCCCAGGGACTAGCGGGGCGCAAGAGACCCAGTACTTC. This sequence encodes CASSPGTSGAQETQYF.

This chain links TRBV18 with TRBJ1-1; unclear D gene. Germline CDR1 and CDR2: KGHSH and LQKENI. The ends were cut back, 0 bases at V and 6 bases at J, with 8 bases in the middle. The CDR3 spans 13 residues. CDR3 coding DNA: TGTGCCAGCTCACCACCAACGAGCTCTGAAGCTTTCTTT. Its translation: CASSPPTSSEAFF.

The chain links TRBV5-8 to TRBJ2-1; D not certain. V was shortened by 1 base and J by 0 bases, with 5 bases between the two germline ends. CDR3 length equals 14 residues. Germline V gene data show CDR1 as SGHTS and CDR2 as YDEGEE. CDR3 loop: CASSLTSSYNEQFF. In DNA form, the CDR3 reads TGTGCCAGCAGCTTGACCAGCTCCTACAATGAGCAGTTCTTC.

This clone turned up a few times. This sequence joins TRBV4-3 and TRBJ1-3, with a tentative D call TRBD1 (6 bases). The V end lost 4 bases, the J end lost 4 bases, and 14 bases lay between the germline ends. The CDR3 covers 15 residues. From germline, CDR1 is LGHNA and CDR2 YSLEER. CDR3 in DNA: TGCGCCAGCAGCCGGGGGCGGGGGTCAGGAAACACCATATATTTT. It is translated as CASSRGRGSGNTIYF.

The rearrangement joins TRBV7-6 to TRBJ2-2, with 8 nucleotides matching TRBD1. The CDR3 loop spans 15 amino acids. Germline assignment: CDR1 SGHVS and CDR2 FNYEAQ. V was clipped by 5 bases and J by 7 bases; unmatched bases: 9. CDR3 amino acids: CASSGRGRVDGELFF. The CDR3 coding sequence is TGTGCCAGCAGCGGCAGGGGGCGCGTCGACGGGGAGCTGTTTTTT.

This chain links TRBV18 with TRBJ2-2, with a possible D match to TRBD2 (5 bases). V lost 0 bases and J 4 bases, leaving 12 bases between the germline ends. The germline V gene has CDR1 KGHSH and CDR2 LQKENI. CDR3 length: 16 amino acids. CDR3 region: CASSPPGSGITGELFF. CDR3 nucleotides: TGTGCCAGCTCACCACCGGGATCGGGGATCACCGGGGAGCTGTTTTTT.